The 12 T cell receptor beta chains reported below all come from one sample, sequenced in a study of shared clonotypes between healthy human individuals. Assay: immunoSEQ multiplex PCR; the TCRdb copy retains only in-frame clones and omits some. The top ten clones hold 1.8% of a sample with some 790,000 clones, 72% of them seen once. The sequencing input was memory CD4+ T cells sorted from blood. As for subset: CD45RA-negative fraction. The receptors shown here come from a woman in her twenties or thirties in good health.

In its sample, this clone was seen a few times. The J gene is TRBJ2-5, the V gene TRBV5-1; perhaps TRBD2 as D (6 bases). Germline V gene lookup returns CDR1 SGHRS and CDR2 YFSETQ. V lost 9 bases, J lost 0 bases, and 21 bases lay in between. This CDR3 has 16 amino acids. CDR3 amino acids: CAIPPLTSQDQETQYF. CDR3 DNA: TGCGCCATCCCTCCCCTGACTAGTCAGGACCAAGAGACCCAGTACTTC.

The chain combines TRBV28 with TRBJ1-2, with TRBD1 as a possible D gene (5 bases). This CDR3 contains 16 residues. V lost 7 bases and J lost 0, with 18 bases in between. CDR1 is MDHEN, CDR2 SYDVKM, per germline. CDR3 sequence reads: CASNPPGTSSNYGYTF. DNA of the CDR3: TGTGCCAGCAATCCCCCAGGGACCTCGTCTAACTATGGCTACACCTTC.

This chain links TRBV27 with TRBJ2-3, with TRBD2 matching 8 bases. V dropped 5 bases and J dropped 1; count of bases not matched to a gene: 5. Germline V lookup: CDR1 MNHEY, CDR2 SMNVEV (reference sequence). There are 15 residues in the CDR3. The CDR3 loop is CASSHRREGTDTQYF. Here the CDR3 DNA reads TGTGCCAGCAGTCATCGGCGGGAGGGCACAGATACGCAGTATTTT.

This chain connects TRBV6-1 to TRBJ1-6; possibly TRBD1 for D (5 bases). The length of the CDR3 is 14 residues. The germline V gene has CDR1 MNHNS and CDR2 SASEGT. V lost 3 bases to trimming and J lost 10 bases, with 13 bases between them. The CDR3 sequence: CASSEQTWDSPLHF. In DNA, the CDR3 is TGTGCCAGCAGTGAGCAAACCTGGGACTCACCCCTCCACTTT.

On this clone itself: With only one base between it and a far larger clone, this is likely a read error. Other DNA sequences from this sample encode an identical CDR3 as well. The rearrangement joins TRBV29-1 to TRBJ2-2, with 8 bases matching TRBD1. This CDR3 has 12 amino acids. V shed 4 bases, J shed 7 bases, and the junction held 2 bases outside the gene matches. Germline assignment: CDR1 SQVTM and CDR2 ANQGSEA. In nucleotides, the CDR3 is TGCAGCGTTGGACAGGGGCACGGGGAGCTGTTTTTT. This sequence encodes CSVGQGHGELFF.

This clone showed up just a few times. The chain joins TRBV18 to TRBJ1-1, with no clear D. This CDR3 region has 13 residues. CDR1 and CDR2 (germline): KGHSH, LQKENI. With 2 bases removed from V and 8 bases from J, the gap between germline ends came to 12 bases. CDR3 bases: TGTGCCAGCTCACCATTTCATCCGTTCGAAGCTTTCTTT. Its protein product is CASSPFHPFEAFF.

The V gene is TRBV2, the J gene TRBJ2-3, with D unclear. Germline CDR1 is SNHLY and CDR2 is FYNNEI. V was shortened by 0 bases and J by 0 bases, with 10 bases between the two germline ends. The CDR3 extends over 16 amino acids. In DNA, the CDR3 is TGTGCCAGCAGTGAAGCAGGTCAGCTCAGCACAGATACGCAGTATTTT. Amino acid sequence: CASSEAGQLSTDTQYF.

This clone has only one observation. The chain uses TRBV28 and TRBJ2-1; 12 bases map to TRBD2. CDR1 MDHEN and CDR2 SYDVKM come from the germline V gene. The CDR3 sequence is 16 residues long. V gave up 1 base and J gave up 5 bases; unmatched junction bases: 3. The CDR3 DNA reads as TGTGCCAGCAGTTTATTTAGGACTAGCGGGAACAATGAGCAGTTCTTC. It specifies CASSLFRTSGNNEQFF. Combining the CDR3 with reference TRBV28 and TRBJ2-1 gives the whole variable domain DVKVTQSSRYLVKRTGEKVFLECVQDMDHENMFWYRQDPGLGLRLIYFSYDVKMKEKGDIPEGYSVSREKKERFSLILESASTNQTSMYLCASSLFRTSGNNEQFFGPGTRLTVL.

This chain joins TRBV10-3 and TRBJ1-1, with a possible D match to TRBD1 (6 bases). CDR3 length equals 13 residues. Looked up from germline, CDR1 is ENHRY and CDR2 is SYGVKD. The ends were cut back, 6 bases at V and 2 bases at J, with 10 bases in the middle. The CDR3 nucleotides read TGTGCCATCAGCCTACAGGGAAACACTGAAGCTTTCTTT. It yields the protein CAISLQGNTEAFF.

This clone was recorded a few times. The genes are TRBV19 and TRBJ1-5, with 7 bases identical to TRBD1. With 9 bases clipped from V and 5 bases from J, the junction kept 7 bases outside the gene matches. CDR1 is LNHDA, CDR2 SQIVND, per germline (reference sequence). This CDR3 is 13 amino acids long. CDR3 nucleotides: TGTGCCAGCAGTGGGACAGAGCATCAGCCCCAGCATTTT. Amino acids: CASSGTEHQPQHF.

A remark on this clone: The sample has other DNA sequences that encode this CDR3 too. The V gene is TRBV5-1, the J gene TRBJ1-1; TRBD1 matches at 8 bases. Trimming at V came to 2 bases and at J to 1 base, leaving 4 bases not matched to a gene. Per germline, CDR1 SGHRS and CDR2 YFSETQ. The CDR3 is made up of 15 amino acids. CDR3 loop: CASSLPTGANTEAFF. In DNA form, the CDR3 reads TGCGCCAGCAGCTTACCGACAGGGGCGAACACTGAAGCTTTCTTT.

The chain uses TRBV6-4 and TRBJ1-2; 8 positions match TRBD1. CDR1 and CDR2 (germline): MRHNA, SNTAGT. After removal of 3 bases from V and 4 bases from J, the junction contained 7 bases not matched to a gene. The CDR3 contains 15 residues. CDR3 amino acids: CASSDSGQESYGYTF. CDR3 DNA: TGTGCCAGCAGTGATTCGGGACAGGAGAGCTATGGCTACACCTTC.